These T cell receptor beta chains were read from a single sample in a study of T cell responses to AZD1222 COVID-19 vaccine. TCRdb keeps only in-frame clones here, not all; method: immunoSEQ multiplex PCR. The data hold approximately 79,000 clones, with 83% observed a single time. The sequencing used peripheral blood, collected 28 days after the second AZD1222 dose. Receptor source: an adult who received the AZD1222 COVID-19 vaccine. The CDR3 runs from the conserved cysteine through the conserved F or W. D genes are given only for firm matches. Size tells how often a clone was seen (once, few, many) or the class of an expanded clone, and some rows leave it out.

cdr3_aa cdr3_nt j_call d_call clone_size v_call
CASSQGPRISHHEQFF TGTGCCAGCAGCCAAGGCCCCCGTATCTCTCACCATGAGCAGTTCTTC TRBJ2-1 NA few TRBV4-2
CASSRWSFEQYF TGTGCCAGCAGCAGATGGTCATTCGAGCAGTACTTC TRBJ2-7 NA NA TRBV11-2
CASSRDFSTANEQFF TGTGCCAGCAGCCGGGACTTCTCAACAGCCAATGAGCAGTTCTTC TRBJ2-1 NA NA TRBV28
CASSHQTGTPLHF TGTGCCAGCAGCCACCAAACGGGTACACCCCTCCACTTT TRBJ1-6 NA NA TRBV3-1/TRBV3-2
CASTRGRGQDEKLFF TGTGCCAGCACCCGTGGGCGGGGTCAAGATGAAAAACTGTTTTTT TRBJ1-4 NA NA TRBV5-4
CASSLGTGWAGNEQFF TGTGCCAGCAGCTTGGGGACAGGGTGGGCTGGCAATGAGCAGTTCTTC TRBJ2-1 TRBD1 NA TRBV5-6
CASSPSYEQYF TGTGCCAGCAGCCCAAGCTACGAGCAGTACTTC TRBJ2-7 NA NA TRBV6-5
CSVEDLNRANTGELFF TGCAGCGTTGAAGATCTGAACAGAGCGAACACCGGGGAGCTGTTTTTT TRBJ2-2 NA NA TRBV29-1
CASSWGLRDTEAFF TGTGCCAGCAGCTGGGGCCTGAGGGACACTGAAGCTTTCTTT TRBJ1-1 NA NA TRBV11-2
CASSQQGLNEQYF TGTGCCAGCAGCCAACAGGGACTAAACGAGCAGTACTTC TRBJ2-7 TRBD2 NA TRBV3-1/TRBV3-2
CASSALGGGSYEQYF TGTGCCAGCAGTGCTTTAGGGGGCGGGTCCTACGAGCAGTACTTC TRBJ2-7 TRBD1 NA TRBV2
CASSLEGQGAFLHGYTF TGTGCCAGCAGTTTAGAGGGACAGGGGGCTTTTCTCCATGGCTACACCTTC TRBJ1-2 TRBD1 NA TRBV27
CASTQGLAGTDTQYF TGTGCCAGCACCCAGGGACTAGCGGGTACAGATACGCAGTATTTT TRBJ2-3 TRBD2 NA TRBV4-2
CASSLGTSGRISTDTQYF TGTGCCAGCAGCTTGGGGACTAGCGGGAGGATTAGCACAGATACGCAGTATTTT TRBJ2-3 TRBD2 NA TRBV5-4
CASSRSGSGIYNEQFF TGTGCCAGCAGCAGAAGTGGTAGCGGGATCTACAATGAGCAGTTCTTC TRBJ2-1 TRBD2 NA TRBV6-2/TRBV6-3
CASSESGSVNTGELFF TGTGCCAGCAGTGAATCGGGTAGCGTGAACACCGGGGAGCTGTTTTTT TRBJ2-2 NA NA TRBV2
CACPQAGVETQYF TGTGCCTGCCCTCAAGCGGGTGTAGAGACCCAGTACTTC TRBJ2-5 NA few TRBV7-9
CASSLRWDLTNEKLFF TGCGCCAGCAGCCTTCGTTGGGACCTCACTAATGAAAAACTGTTTTTT TRBJ1-4 NA NA TRBV4-1
CASSSTYQETQYF TGTGCCAGCAGCTCCACGTACCAAGAGACCCAGTACTTC TRBJ2-5 NA once TRBV7-3
CASSVGQGGGEQFF TGTGCCAGCAGCGTAGGACAGGGGGGCGGTGAGCAGTTCTTC TRBJ2-1 TRBD1 NA TRBV9
CASSQPGDPGSGNTIYF TGTGCCAGCAGCCAGCCAGGGGACCCCGGCTCCGGAAACACCATATATTTT TRBJ1-3 NA NA TRBV3-1/TRBV3-2
CASSLSGTGRGVTEAFF TGTGCCAGCAGTTTATCCGGGACAGGGAGGGGGGTCACTGAAGCTTTCTTT TRBJ1-1 TRBD1 NA TRBV28
CASSGILKNTEAFF TGCGCCAGCAGCGGAATCCTTAAGAACACTGAAGCTTTCTTT TRBJ1-1 NA NA TRBV4-1
CASSAGGTIYF TGTGCCAGCAGTGCGGGTGGCACCATATATTTT TRBJ1-3 NA NA TRBV27
CSARQLDTEAFF TGCAGCGCCCGACAGCTGGACACTGAAGCTTTCTTT TRBJ1-1 NA NA TRBV29-1
CASSIDHRTVIYGYTF TGTGCCAGTAGTATAGATCACCGAACAGTCATCTATGGCTACACCTTC TRBJ1-2 NA few TRBV19
CASSPQVQDYGYTF TGTGCCAGCAGCCCCCAAGTCCAGGACTATGGCTACACCTTC TRBJ1-2 NA NA TRBV7-2
CASSLAYDPNYGYTF TGTGCCAGCAGCTTAGCCTACGATCCGAACTATGGCTACACCTTC TRBJ1-2 NA NA TRBV7-8
CASSVGDGLTGYTF TGTGCCAGCAGCGTAGGAGACGGCCTTACGGGCTACACCTTC TRBJ1-2 NA NA TRBV9